This note documents a single TCR beta chain sequence. This CDR3 spans 14 amino acids. The germline V gene has CDR1 MNHEY and CDR2 SVGAGI. Recruitment covered 20 to 25 US areas and drew participants whose ages spanned roughly 18 to 95 years. Repertoires were generated with immunoSEQ multiplex PCR, while TCRdb's copy carries only in-frame clones and drops some. The sample consists of some 330,000 clones, more than 75% of them appearing once. These data belong to a study of blood T cell repertoires in COVID-19. Overall study: Two consecutive negative NP/OP PCR tests, clearance, or resolved symptoms defined Cohort 3 recovery. T cells, B-cell-depleted T cells, or PBMCs provided the cDNA or gDNA that served as material.

Sequencing input: PBMCs or T cells enriched from blood (not recorded which). The chain uses TRBV6-5 and TRBJ1-5; TRBD1 might be the D (6 bases). This TCR was recovered from a man aged 35-49 years in a cohort exposed to, infected with or recovered from COVID-19 (not recorded which). CDR3 amino acids: CASGQPYSNQPQHF. The CDR3 nucleotides read TGTGCTAGCGGACAGCCCTATAGCAATCAGCCCCAGCATTTT.